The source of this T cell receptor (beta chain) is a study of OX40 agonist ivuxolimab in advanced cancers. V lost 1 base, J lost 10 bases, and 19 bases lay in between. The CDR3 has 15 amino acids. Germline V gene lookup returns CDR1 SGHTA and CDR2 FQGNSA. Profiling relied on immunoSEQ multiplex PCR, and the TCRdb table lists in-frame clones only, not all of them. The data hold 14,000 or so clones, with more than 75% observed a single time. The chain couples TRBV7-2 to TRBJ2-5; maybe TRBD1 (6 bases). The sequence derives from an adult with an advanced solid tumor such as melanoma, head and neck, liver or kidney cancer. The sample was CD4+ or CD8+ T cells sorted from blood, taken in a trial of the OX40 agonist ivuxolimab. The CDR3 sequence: CASSLDWVQGVVQYF. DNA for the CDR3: TGTGCCAGCAGCTTAGATTGGGTACAGGGAGTTGTCCAGTACTTC.